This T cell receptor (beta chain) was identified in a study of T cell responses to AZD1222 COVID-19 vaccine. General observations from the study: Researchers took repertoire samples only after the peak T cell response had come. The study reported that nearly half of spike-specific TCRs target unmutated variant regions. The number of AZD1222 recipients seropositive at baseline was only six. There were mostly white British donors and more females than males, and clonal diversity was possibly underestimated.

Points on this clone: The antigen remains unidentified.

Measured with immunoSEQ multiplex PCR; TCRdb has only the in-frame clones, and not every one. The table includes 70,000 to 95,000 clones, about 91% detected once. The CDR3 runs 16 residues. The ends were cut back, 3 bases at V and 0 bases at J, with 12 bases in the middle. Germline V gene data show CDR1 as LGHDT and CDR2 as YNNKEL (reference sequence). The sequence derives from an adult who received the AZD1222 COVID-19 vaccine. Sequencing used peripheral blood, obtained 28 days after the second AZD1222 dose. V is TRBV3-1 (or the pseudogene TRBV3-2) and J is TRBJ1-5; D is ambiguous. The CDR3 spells CASSQGITHSNQPQHF. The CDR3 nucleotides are TGTGCCAGCAGCCAGGGCATTACTCATAGCAATCAGCCCCAGCATTTT.